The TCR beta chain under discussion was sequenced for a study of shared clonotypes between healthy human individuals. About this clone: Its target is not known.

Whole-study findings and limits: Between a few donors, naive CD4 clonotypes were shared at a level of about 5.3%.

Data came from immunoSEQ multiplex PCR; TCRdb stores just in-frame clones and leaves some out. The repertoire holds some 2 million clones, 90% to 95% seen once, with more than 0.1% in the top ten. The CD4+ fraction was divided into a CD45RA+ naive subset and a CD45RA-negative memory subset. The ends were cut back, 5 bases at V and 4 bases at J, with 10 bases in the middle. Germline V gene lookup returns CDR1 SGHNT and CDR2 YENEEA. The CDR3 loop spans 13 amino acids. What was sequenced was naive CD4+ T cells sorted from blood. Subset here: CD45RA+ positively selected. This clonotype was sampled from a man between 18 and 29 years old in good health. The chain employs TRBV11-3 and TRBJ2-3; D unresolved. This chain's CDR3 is CASSNVSPDTQYF. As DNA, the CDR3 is TGTGCCAGCAGCAATGTGTCCCCAGATACGCAGTATTTT.